These T cell receptor beta chains were read from a single sample in a study of blood T cell repertoires in COVID-19. Libraries were prepared by immunoSEQ multiplex PCR; TCRdb keeps only in-frame clonotypes and omits some of them. Of about 87,000 clones in the sample, roughly 87% were seen once. The sample was peripheral blood. The receptors shown here come from a woman of 80 years or more with active COVID-19. The CDR3 runs from the conserved cysteine through the conserved F or W. A D gene is named only where the DNA matches it firmly. Clone size is given for some rows only: seen once, a few or many times, or a class if the clone is expanded.

J | length | V | D | size | DNA | CDR3
TRBJ2-1 | 14 | TRBV6-6 | TRBD1 | few | TGTGCCAGCAGTCTGAGGACAGGGGCCGATGAGCAGTTCTTC | CASSLRTGADEQFF
TRBJ2-1 | 16 | TRBV4-3 | TRBD2 | once | TGCGCCAGCAGCCTAACAACTAGCGGGAGAACCAATGAGCAGTTCTTC | CASSLTTSGRTNEQFF
TRBJ2-1 | 15 | TRBV7-9 | TRBD2 | NA | TGTGCCAGCGGTCGCACCGGGACTATATACGTTGAGCAGTTCTTC | CASGRTGTIYVEQFF
TRBJ2-1 | 15 | TRBV10-3 | TRBD2 | NA | TGTGCCATCAGTGTTGGGACTAGCAGAAACAATGAGCAGTTCTTC | CAISVGTSRNNEQFF
TRBJ1-4 | 15 | TRBV27 | NA | NA | TGTGCCAGCAGAATTGCGGGGGTGACTAATGAAAAACTGTTTTTT | CASRIAGVTNEKLFF
TRBJ1-6 | 15 | TRBV2 | NA | NA | TGTGCCAGCAGTTCCGACAGGTGGGATAATTCACCCCTCCACTTT | CASSSDRWDNSPLHF
TRBJ2-7 | 21 | TRBV10-3 | TRBD2 | NA | TGTGCCATCAGGGAGGGACGGCTACCTGGGACTAGCGGGAGGGCCTCCTACGAGCAGTACTTC | CAIREGRLPGTSGRASYEQYF
TRBJ2-1 | 15 | TRBV5-1 | NA | NA | TGCGCCAGCAGCCTAGACCCGAGCTCCTACAATGAGCAGTTCTTC | CASSLDPSSYNEQFF
TRBJ1-2 | 12 | TRBV7-2 | NA | NA | TGTGCCAGCAGCCCCCGACAGTATGGCTACACCTTC | CASSPRQYGYTF
TRBJ2-2 | 14 | TRBV9 | NA | NA | TGTGCCAGCAGCGTAAATCTAGATGCCGGGGAGCTGTTTTTT | CASSVNLDAGELFF
TRBJ2-3 | 13 | TRBV5-6 | NA | NA | TGTGCCAGCAGCTTTAGCCCCACAGATACGCAGTATTTT | CASSFSPTDTQYF
TRBJ2-7 | 18 | TRBV18 | TRBD2 | NA | TGTGCCAGCTCACCGAATTCCTTAGCGGGGCAGAGCTCCTACGAGCAGTACTTC | CASSPNSLAGQSSYEQYF
TRBJ2-7 | 12 | TRBV10-3 | TRBD1 | once | TGTGCCATCAGTGGGACAGGGGGCGAGCAGTACTTC | CAISGTGGEQYF
TRBJ2-5 | 18 | TRBV3-1/TRBV3-2 | TRBD2 | NA | TGTGCCAGCAGCCATGGGGGTGGGGCTAGCGGGAGGGCCAGGGGCCAGTACTTC | CASSHGGGASGRARGQYF
TRBJ2-5 | 16 | TRBV2 | TRBD2 | NA | TGTGCCAGCAGCAATCTCCTAGCGGGAGGGCAAGAGACCCAGTACTTC | CASSNLLAGGQETQYF
TRBJ2-7 | 12 | TRBV6-5 | TRBD2 | NA | TGTGCCAGCGCCCGAACTAGCGGCGAGCAGTACTTC | CASARTSGEQYF
TRBJ2-3 | 18 | TRBV7-2 | TRBD2 | NA | TGTGCCAGCAGCTTGACGGGACTAGCGGGAGGGAGCACAGATACGCAGTATTTT | CASSLTGLAGGSTDTQYF
TRBJ2-7 | 13 | TRBV5-1 | NA | NA | TGCGCCACCACGGGGGGCTCCCCCCGCGAGCAGTACTTC | CATTGGSPREQYF
TRBJ2-2 | 16 | TRBV4-1 | NA | NA | TGCGCCAGCAGCCAAGTCGCAGGGTCTCGCGCCGGGGAGCTGTTTTTT | CASSQVAGSRAGELFF
TRBJ2-3 | 15 | TRBV5-1 | TRBD1 | NA | TGCGCCAGCAAAGGACAGGGAGTGGGATCAGATACGCAGTATTTT | CASKGQGVGSDTQYF
TRBJ1-1 | 13 | TRBV28 | NA | NA | TGTGCCAGCAGTCCTCCAGGGCTGACTGAAGCTTTCTTT | CASSPPGLTEAFF
TRBJ2-7 | 17 | TRBV18 | TRBD2 | NA | TGTGCCAGCTCACCTAGGACTAGCGGGATCCTCTCCTACGAGCAGTACTTC | CASSPRTSGILSYEQYF
TRBJ2-5 | 17 | TRBV24-1 | TRBD1 | NA | TGTGCCACCAGTGGCCGAACAGGGGGCCAAGGGATAGAGACCCAGTACTTC | CATSGRTGGQGIETQYF
TRBJ2-7 | 14 | TRBV7-2 | NA | NA | TGTGCCAGCAGCTTGCTTCAGGGGTCAGGGGAGCAGTACTTC | CASSLLQGSGEQYF
TRBJ2-7 | 15 | TRBV9 | TRBD1 | NA | TGTGCCAGCAGCCTAACCGGGACAGACTCCTACGAGCAGTACTTC | CASSLTGTDSYEQYF
TRBJ2-2 | 13 | TRBV28 | NA | NA | TGTGCCAGCAGTTTACGGGTGACCGGGGAGCTGTTTTTT | CASSLRVTGELFF
TRBJ2-5 | 13 | TRBV18 | NA | NA | TGTGCCAGCTCACCCGACAGGAGAGAGACCCAGTACTTC | CASSPDRRETQYF
TRBJ2-1 | 15 | TRBV10-3 | TRBD1 | few | TGTGCCATCAGTGAACGACAGGGGGCGCCCAATGAGCAGTTCTTC | CAISERQGAPNEQFF
TRBJ2-3 | 14 | TRBV7-2 | TRBD2 | NA | TGTGCCAGCAGACCTAGCGGGAGTGCAGATACGCAGTATTTT | CASRPSGSADTQYF
TRBJ2-4 | 16 | TRBV18 | TRBD2 | once | TGTGCCAGCTCACTCGTTCGGCGGGAGGCCAAAAACATTCAGTACTTC | CASSLVRREAKNIQYF
TRBJ2-7 | 14 | TRBV11-2 | NA | NA | TGTGCCAGCAGCTCCCAGCGGCAGTCCTACGAGCAGTACTTC | CASSSQRQSYEQYF
TRBJ2-3 | 14 | TRBV27 | NA | NA | TGTGCCAGCAACCGGGGGTATGTCACAGATACGCAGTATTTT | CASNRGYVTDTQYF
TRBJ1-1 | 15 | TRBV28 | NA | NA | TGTGCCAGCAGCCTAGGCGGGGGCTTGAACACTGAAGCTTTCTTT | CASSLGGGLNTEAFF
TRBJ2-3 | 16 | TRBV5-8 | TRBD2 | once | TGTGCCAGCAGCTTGGCTAGCGGGACCCTCGCAGATACGCAGTATTTT | CASSLASGTLADTQYF
TRBJ1-2 | 13 | TRBV30 | TRBD1 | NA | TGTGCCTGGGCCCGGGACAGGGTCGCTGGCTACACCTTC | CAWARDRVAGYTF
TRBJ1-5 | 11 | TRBV7-2 | NA | few | TGTGCCAGCAGCTCTACCCGGACGGGGAATTTT | CASSSTRTGNF
TRBJ1-5 | 16 | TRBV4-1 | TRBD1 | once | TGCGCCAGCAGCCAAGCGGAGACAGGGGGCAGGCAGCCCCAGCATTTT | CASSQAETGGRQPQHF
TRBJ1-2 | 15 | TRBV19 | TRBD1 | few | TGTGCCAGTAGTATGGAGGCAGGGGGCGGTTATGGCTACACCTTC | CASSMEAGGGYGYTF
TRBJ1-5 | 14 | TRBV18 | NA | NA | TGTGCCAGCTCACCAGGGTCAGGGGAAGGGCCCCAGCATTTT | CASSPGSGEGPQHF
TRBJ2-5 | 16 | TRBV28 | TRBD2 | NA | TGTGCCAGCAGTGCCGGGACTAGCGGGAGACGAGAGACCCAGTACTTC | CASSAGTSGRRETQYF
TRBJ1-2 | 15 | TRBV19 | NA | NA | TGTGCCAGTAGTATGGTTCCGGGTTTAAACTATGGCTACACCTTC | CASSMVPGLNYGYTF
TRBJ1-1 | 13 | TRBV29-1 | NA | NA | TGCAGCGGCCGGGGGGCTGGGAGGACTGAAGCTTTCTTT | CSGRGAGRTEAFF
TRBJ2-7 | 14 | TRBV5-5 | NA | NA | TGTGCCAGCAGCTTGGTCCAGGCATACTACGAGCAGTACTTC | CASSLVQAYYEQYF
TRBJ2-5 | 13 | TRBV6-4 | NA | once | TGTGCCAGCAGTGCCGTTCAGGGGGAGACCCAGTACTTC | CASSAVQGETQYF
TRBJ1-2 | 9 | TRBV29-1 | NA | NA | TGCAGCGTTGAGGAGGGCTACACCTTC | CSVEEGYTF
TRBJ2-3 | 16 | TRBV7-2 | TRBD2 | NA | TGTGCCAGCAGCTCTCCCCTAGCGGGTGTCTGGGATACGCAGTATTTT | CASSSPLAGVWDTQYF
TRBJ2-7 | 17 | TRBV28 | NA | NA | TGTGCCAGCAGTTTAGCCCCCGGGAGGGGGCTCTCCTACGAGCAGTACTTC | CASSLAPGRGLSYEQYF
TRBJ2-3 | 16 | TRBV28 | TRBD2 | NA | TGTGCCAGCAGTGCTAGCGGGAGGGCTAGCACAGATACGCAGTATTTT | CASSASGRASTDTQYF
TRBJ2-2 | 15 | TRBV5-8 | TRBD2 | NA | TGTGCCAGCAGCAAGGGACTAGTTCGCACCGGGGAGCTGTTTTTT | CASSKGLVRTGELFF
TRBJ2-5 | 16 | TRBV6-1 | NA | NA | TGTGCCAGCAGTGAACTGGGAGGAGGACCTCAAGAGACCCAGTACTTC | CASSELGGGPQETQYF
TRBJ2-3 | 16 | TRBV24-1 | TRBD2 | few | TGTGCCACCAGCAAGCGACTAGCGGGAAACACAGATACGCAGTATTTT | CATSKRLAGNTDTQYF
TRBJ2-1 | 14 | TRBV5-1 | TRBD2 | NA | TGCGCCAGCAGCAGCGGGACTGGCAACAATGAGCAGTTCTTC | CASSSGTGNNEQFF
TRBJ2-3 | 16 | TRBV5-1 | TRBD2 | NA | TGCGCCAGCAGCTCCGGACTAGCGGGAGAGGCAGATACGCAGTATTTT | CASSSGLAGEADTQYF
TRBJ2-5 | 14 | TRBV5-4 | NA | NA | TGTGCCAGCAGCTCGGGAGCCCTTATAGAGACCCAGTACTTC | CASSSGALIETQYF
TRBJ2-1 | 17 | TRBV11-2 | TRBD2 | NA | TGTGCCAGCAGCCATTCGGCGACTAGCGGGAACTACAATGAGCAGTTCTTC | CASSHSATSGNYNEQFF
TRBJ2-5 | 19 | TRBV24-1 | TRBD1 | few | TGTGCCACCAGTGATTTGCGGACCCTGGGACAGACTAACCAAGAGACCCAGTACTTC | CATSDLRTLGQTNQETQYF
TRBJ1-1 | 15 | TRBV9 | NA | NA | TGTGCCAGCAGCCCAGGGCTGGGGGGGAACACTGAAGCTTTCTTT | CASSPGLGGNTEAFF